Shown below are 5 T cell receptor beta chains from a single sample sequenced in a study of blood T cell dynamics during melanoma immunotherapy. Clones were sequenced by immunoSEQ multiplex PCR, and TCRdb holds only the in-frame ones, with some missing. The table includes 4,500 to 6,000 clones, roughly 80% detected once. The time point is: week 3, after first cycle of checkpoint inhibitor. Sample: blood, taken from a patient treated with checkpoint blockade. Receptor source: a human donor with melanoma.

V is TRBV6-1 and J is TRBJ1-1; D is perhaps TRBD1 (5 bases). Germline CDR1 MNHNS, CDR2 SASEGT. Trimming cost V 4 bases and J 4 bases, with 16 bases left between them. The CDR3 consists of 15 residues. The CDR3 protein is CASSVGRVTATEAFF. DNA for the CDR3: TGTGCCAGCAGTGTAGGGAGGGTGACAGCCACTGAAGCTTTCTTT.

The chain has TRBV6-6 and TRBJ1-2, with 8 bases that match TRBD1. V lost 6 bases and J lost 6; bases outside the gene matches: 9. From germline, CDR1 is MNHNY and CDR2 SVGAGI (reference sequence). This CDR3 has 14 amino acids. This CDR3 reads CASSPPGQGHGYTF. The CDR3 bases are TGTGCCAGCAGCCCACCCGGACAGGGCCATGGCTACACCTTC.

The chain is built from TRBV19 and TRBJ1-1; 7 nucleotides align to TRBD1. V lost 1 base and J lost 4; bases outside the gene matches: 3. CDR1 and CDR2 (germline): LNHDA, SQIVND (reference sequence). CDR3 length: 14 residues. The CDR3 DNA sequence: TGTGCCAGTAGTATAGTTAAGGGGGCCACTGAAGCTTTCTTT. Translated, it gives CASSIVKGATEAFF.

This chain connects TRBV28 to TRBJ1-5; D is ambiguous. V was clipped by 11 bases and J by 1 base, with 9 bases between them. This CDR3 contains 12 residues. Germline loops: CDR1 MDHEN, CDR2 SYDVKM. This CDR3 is CAGRRSNQPQHF. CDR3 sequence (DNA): TGTGCCGGGCGGCGGAGCAATCAGCCCCAGCATTTT.

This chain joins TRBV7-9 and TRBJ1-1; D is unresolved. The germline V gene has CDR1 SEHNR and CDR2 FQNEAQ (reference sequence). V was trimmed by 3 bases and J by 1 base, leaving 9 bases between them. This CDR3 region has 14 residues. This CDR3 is CASSFYTGNTEAFF. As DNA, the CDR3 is TGTGCCAGCAGCTTTTATACGGGGAACACTGAAGCTTTCTTT.